The TCR beta chain under discussion was sequenced for a study of T cells in narcolepsy. On the study more broadly: Patients with NT1 or NT2 and healthy control donors were enrolled.

Clones were read by immunoSEQ multiplex PCR, and TCRdb kept only the in-frame ones, dropping some. The sample records approximately 32,000 clones, around 82% being singletons. J gave up 4 bases and V 6 bases, and 10 bases lay outside the gene matches. The CDR3 sequence is 15 residues long. Germline V lookup: CDR1 ENHRY, CDR2 SYGVKD. This clonotype was sampled from a human donor with narcolepsy. The chain links TRBV10-3 to TRBJ1-1; 8 bases map to TRBD1. Source material: CD45RA- memory CD4+ T cells from PBMCs. CDR3 nucleotides: TGTGCCATCAGACCAACAGGGGGGAAAGGCACTGAAGCTTTCTTT. Its protein is CAIRPTGGKGTEAFF.